These 18 T cell receptor beta chains came from one sample sequenced in a study of control samples from healthy donors and cancer patients. Sequencing used immunoSEQ multiplex PCR; TCRdb keeps in-frame clones, though not all of them. The sample includes under 140,000 clones, approximately 88% of them seen just once. Sequencing used PBMCs. The receptors stem from a woman aged 60-70 years with lung cancer.

The chain joins TRBV5-1 to TRBJ2-1; no reliable D call. V lost 0 bases and J 0 bases, leaving 10 bases between the germline ends. The CDR3 runs 16 residues. Germline V lookup: CDR1 SGHRS, CDR2 YFSETQ. The CDR3 reads CASSLEGYSSYNEQFF. The DNA for the CDR3 is TGCGCCAGCAGCTTGGAGGGCTACAGCTCCTACAATGAGCAGTTCTTC.

The V and J genes are TRBV19 and TRBJ2-5; 8 bases are shared with TRBD1. V shed 3 bases and J 5 bases; nucleotides not matched to a gene: 14. The CDR3 runs to 17 residues. Germline CDR1 is LNHDA and CDR2 is SQIVND (reference sequence). Here the CDR3 reads CASSMRGRGLEGETQYF. CDR3 coding DNA: TGTGCCAGTAGTATGAGAGGCAGGGGGCTGGAAGGGGAGACCCAGTACTTC.

This chain uses TRBV5-1 with TRBJ2-7; 11 bases fit TRBD1. Germline V gives CDR1 SGHRS, CDR2 YFSETQ. The CDR3 totals 16 residues. V gave up 0 bases and J gave up 0 bases; unmatched junction bases: 2. The CDR3 DNA reads as TGCGCCAGCAGCTTGGCCGGGACAGGGGGCTCCTACGAGCAGTACTTC. This encodes CASSLAGTGGSYEQYF.

The chain has TRBV29-1 and TRBJ1-1; D is unresolved. Germline lookup yields CDR1 SQVTM and CDR2 ANQGSEA. V was cut by 2 bases and J by 8 bases, with 12 bases left in between. There are 12 residues in the CDR3. CDR3 region: CSVERGGVEAFF. CDR3 nucleotides: TGCAGCGTTGAAAGAGGCGGGGTGGAAGCTTTCTTT.

The V and J genes are TRBV6-5 and TRBJ1-5, with D possibly TRBD1 on 5 matching bases. The CDR3 covers 13 residues. CDR1 and CDR2 from the germline V gene are MNHEY and SVGAGI. The germline V and J ends were trimmed by 5 bases and 2 bases, with 7 bases remaining between them. As DNA, the CDR3 is TGTGCCAGCAGTCCACAGGGCAATCAGCCCCAGCATTTT. It encodes CASSPQGNQPQHF.

The sample holds one count of this clone. The chain joins TRBV5-1 to TRBJ2-5; 7 nucleotides line up with TRBD2. With V trimmed by 1 base and J by 3 bases, 6 bases remained unmatched. Germline V gene data show CDR1 as SGHRS and CDR2 as YFSETQ. This CDR3 has 15 residues. The chain's CDR3 is CASSLQLAPEETQYF. Here the CDR3 DNA reads TGCGCCAGCAGCTTGCAACTAGCGCCTGAAGAGACCCAGTACTTC. The full variable domain, rest sourced from reference TRBV5-1 and TRBJ2-5, is KAGVTQTPRYLIKTRGQQVTLSCSPISGHRSVSWYQQTPGQGLQFLFEYFSETQRNKGNFPGRFSGRQFSNSRSEMNVSTLELGDSALYLCASSLQLAPEETQYFGPGTRLLVL.

This clone was picked up a small number of times. The chain couples TRBV6-1 to TRBJ2-4; D not certain. Trimming took off 3 bases at V and 1 base at J, with 16 bases between the two ends. The length of the CDR3 is 17 residues. CDR1 MNHNS and CDR2 SASEGT come from the germline V gene. CDR3 in DNA: TGTGCCAGCAGTGATCGCTCGGACGTCGCGGCCAAAAACATTCAGTACTTC. Protein product: CASSDRSDVAAKNIQYF.

The chain uses TRBV5-1 and TRBJ2-7; D tentatively reads TRBD1 or TRBD2 (5 bases each). V shed 3 bases and J shed 6 bases, with 13 bases lying between them. The CDR3 runs to 13 residues. Germline V gene sequence: CDR1 SGHRS, CDR2 YFSETQ. The DNA for the CDR3 is TGCGCCAGCAGCTCGCCTCGGGGACGCGAGCAGTACTTC. As protein: CASSSPRGREQYF.

The genes are TRBV7-8 and TRBJ1-3; no firm D call. Germline V gene sequence: CDR1 SGHVS, CDR2 FQNEAQ. CDR3 size: 15 residues. Trimming removed 0 bases at V and 0 bases at J, with 6 bases between. CDR3 nucleotides: TGTGCCAGCAGCTTAGCATGGCACTCTGGAAACACCATATATTTT. Protein: CASSLAWHSGNTIYF.

This clone was seen a handful of times. In DNA form, the CDR3 reads TGTGCCAGCAGCTCCGGGGGGCTCGAGCAGTACTTC. It is translated as CASSSGGLEQYF. The chain is built from TRBV11-3 and TRBJ2-7, with D perhaps TRBD2 (7 bases). The CDR3 sequence is 12 residues long. The germline CDR1 and CDR2 sequences are SGHNT and YENEEA. Trimming left V 4 bases short and J 6 bases short, with 10 bases between.

The rearrangement links TRBV7-2 to TRBJ2-1, with D perhaps assigned TRBD1 or TRBD2 (6 bases each). The CDR3 is 14 residues long. V was cut by 6 bases and J by 5 bases, with 14 bases left in between. Germline CDR1 reads SGHTA; CDR2 reads FQGNSA. CDR3 DNA: TGTGCCAGCAGATCAAGGGGGGCCAACAATGAGCAGTTCTTC. It is translated as CASRSRGANNEQFF. Full variable domain (rest looked up from reference TRBV7-2 and TRBJ2-1): GAGVSQSPSNKVTEKGKDVELRCDPISGHTALYWYRQSLGQGLEFLIYFQGNSAPDKSGLPSDRFSAERTGGSVSTLTIQRTQQEDSAVYLCASRSRGANNEQFFGPGTRLTVL.

The J gene is TRBJ2-2, the V gene TRBV7-2, with D hard to call. CDR3 length: 14 amino acids. Trimming took 5 bases from V and 4 from J, leaving 11 bases between them. Germline assignment: CDR1 SGHTA and CDR2 FQGNSA. The CDR3 bases are TGTGCCAGCAGCCTCTCCTACCGCACCGGGGAGCTGTTTTTT. Translated, it gives CASSLSYRTGELFF.

The J gene is TRBJ2-1, the V gene TRBV3-1 (or the pseudogene TRBV3-2); TRBD2 matches at 15 bases. The germline CDR1 and CDR2 sequences are LGHDT and YNNKEL (reference sequence). V lost 1 base, J lost 2 bases, and 0 bases stayed unmatched. The CDR3 is 17 amino acids. CDR3 in DNA: TGTGCCAGCAGCCAAGGGACTAGCGGGGGGGCCTACAATGAGCAGTTCTTC. Residues: CASSQGTSGGAYNEQFF.

The V and J genes are TRBV5-3 and TRBJ2-3; 9 bases line up with TRBD1. TRBV5-3 is an ORF; its function is uncertain. With 3 bases clipped from V and 6 bases from J, the junction kept 8 bases outside the gene matches. CDR3 length: 15 residues. CDR3 coding DNA: TGTGCCAGAAGCTATCCGGGACAGGGTAGGGATACGCAGTATTTT. Residues: CARSYPGQGRDTQYF.

The chain employs TRBV6-1 and TRBJ1-2; no clear D gene. Germline V gives CDR1 MNHNS, CDR2 SASEGT. The CDR3 runs 16 residues. Deletions cut 1 base from V and 8 bases from J, with 20 bases between. CDR3 sequence (DNA): TGTGCCAGCAGTGAAGGGCGTATCGAACGGCAACGAGGCTACACCTTC. Protein: CASSEGRIERQRGYTF.

The chain uses TRBV4-2 and TRBJ2-1; D may be TRBD1 or TRBD2 (5 bases each). The germline V and J ends were trimmed by 0 bases and 11 bases, with 17 bases remaining between them. Germline V lookup: CDR1 LGHNA, CDR2 YNFKEQ. The CDR3 contains 15 residues. This chain's CDR3 is CASSQDVGATGKQFF. DNA for the CDR3: TGTGCCAGCAGCCAAGATGTCGGGGCCACGGGTAAGCAGTTCTTC.

The genes are TRBV9 and TRBJ2-7, with D perhaps matching TRBD1 (6 bases). The CDR3 sequence is 13 residues long. V shed 2 bases and J shed 5 bases, with 11 bases lying between them. Germline V gene data show CDR1 as SGDLS and CDR2 as YYNGEE. The CDR3 DNA is TGTGCCAGCAGCGTTCAGGGGAACCACGAGCAGTACTTC. Translated: CASSVQGNHEQYF.

This rearrangement joins TRBV7-8 to TRBJ2-5; either TRBD1 or TRBD2 may fit D (5 bases each). The V and J ends lost 0 bases and 5 bases respectively, with 13 bases between them. The CDR3 length is 15 residues. CDR1 and CDR2 from the germline V gene are SGHVS and FQNEAQ. The CDR3 nucleotides are TGTGCCAGCAGCTTAGCTGTGGGGGTGGGGGAGACCCAGTACTTC. It encodes CASSLAVGVGETQYF.